The 21 T cell receptor beta chains reported below all come from one sample, sequenced in a study of cytomegalovirus exposure and HLA in healthy donors. The PCR had 60 Vbeta and 13 Jbeta primers. The data were produced by immunoSEQ multiplex PCR, yet TCRdb's version contains in-frame clones alone and is incomplete. The sample has roughly 120,000 clones, 73% seen once. Sequenced material: PBMCs. These receptors came from a woman aged 40 to 50 in good health and CMV-seronegative.

The V gene is TRBV5-1, the J gene TRBJ2-2, with 7 bases that match TRBD1. With 5 bases clipped from V and 3 bases from J, the junction kept 4 bases outside the gene matches. The CDR3 sequence is 14 residues long. Germline CDR1 is SGHRS and CDR2 is YFSETQ. CDR3 in DNA: TGCGCCAGCAGGGCTACAGGGGACACCGGGGAGCTGTTTTTT. Amino acid sequence: CASRATGDTGELFF.

The V and J genes are TRBV7-9 and TRBJ1-1; possibly TRBD1 for D (6 bases). CDR1 and CDR2 from the germline V gene are SEHNR and FQNEAQ (reference sequence). This CDR3 region has 14 residues. V lost 5 bases and J lost 3, with 13 bases in between. CDR3 region: CASSPQTGYTEAFF. Here the CDR3 DNA reads TGTGCCAGCAGCCCTCAAACAGGGTACACTGAAGCTTTCTTT.

This sequence joins TRBV29-1 and TRBJ1-2, with 11 bases that match TRBD1. Germline loops: CDR1 SQVTM, CDR2 ANQGSEA. There are 12 residues in the CDR3. The J segment lost 8 bases and the V segment lost 3 bases, leaving 2 bases of the junction unmatched. The CDR3 DNA sequence: TGCAGCGTTGAGGGACAGGGGGGCGGCTACACCTTC. Its protein is CSVEGQGGGYTF.

This chain uses TRBV9 with TRBJ2-3, with 9 positions matching TRBD2. CDR3 size: 15 residues. Germline V gene sequence: CDR1 SGDLS, CDR2 YYNGEE. The J segment lost 5 bases and the V segment lost 0 bases, leaving 4 bases of the junction unmatched. The DNA for the CDR3 is TGTGCCAGCAGCGTAGGGAATAGCGGGGGAGATACGCAGTATTTT. Encoded protein: CASSVGNSGGDTQYF.

The rearrangement joins TRBV2 to TRBJ2-5; 7 bases fit TRBD2. Germline CDR1 is SNHLY and CDR2 is FYNNEI. The CDR3 has 14 amino acids. V gave up 2 bases and J gave up 10 bases; unmatched junction bases: 10. The CDR3 is CASSEREVSSGQYF. The DNA of the CDR3 is TGTGCCAGCAGTGAACGGGAGGTTTCCAGTGGCCAGTACTTC.

The chain uses TRBV18 and TRBJ1-3, with unresolved D. This CDR3 has 15 residues. The V end lost 0 bases, the J end lost 0 bases, and 6 bases lay between the germline ends. CDR1 is KGHSH and CDR2 is LQKENI in the germline V gene. CDR3 region: CASSPPSPSGNTIYF. In DNA form, the CDR3 reads TGTGCCAGCTCACCACCGTCTCCCTCTGGAAACACCATATATTTT.

The chain combines TRBV9 with TRBJ2-3, with TRBD1 identical over 7 bases. Germline CDR1 SGDLS, CDR2 YYNGEE. This CDR3 comprises 13 residues. V lost 4 bases and J lost 5; bases outside the gene matches: 4. CDR3 in amino acids: CASSSGTVDTQYF. The CDR3 nucleotides read TGTGCCAGCAGCTCTGGGACAGTAGATACGCAGTATTTT.

The genes are TRBV7-8 and TRBJ2-7; D uncertain. This CDR3 spans 13 amino acids. Trimming cost V 8 bases and J 4 bases, with 15 bases left between them. Germline V gene data show CDR1 as SGHVS and CDR2 as FQNEAQ. As DNA, the CDR3 is TGTGCCAGCCGATCGACGGTGACATACGAGCAGTACTTC. Its translation: CASRSTVTYEQYF.

The chain links TRBV27 to TRBJ2-2; D gene uncertain. V was pared by 6 bases and J by 4 bases, with 18 bases between. CDR1 MNHEY and CDR2 SMNVEV come from the germline V gene (reference sequence). This CDR3 has 16 residues. In DNA, the CDR3 is TGTGCCAGCAGGCCATTTAATGCGGCCGGCACCGGGGAGCTGTTTTTT. Translation: CASRPFNAAGTGELFF.

The chain employs TRBV28 and TRBJ2-2; TRBD1 is a possible D gene (5 bases). The CDR3 has 16 amino acids. Germline V gene data show CDR1 as MDHEN and CDR2 as SYDVKM. V was clipped by 3 bases and J by 0 bases, with 11 bases between them. CDR3: CASSFRGATNTGELFF. CDR3 nucleotides: TGTGCCAGCAGTTTCCGTGGGGCCACGAACACCGGGGAGCTGTTTTTT.

This clone was detected only a few times. V gene TRBV7-2 combines with J gene TRBJ1-4; 8 bases are shared with TRBD1. The V and J ends lost 5 bases and 8 bases, in that order; junction bases with no gene match: 10. The CDR3 contains 15 residues. Germline V gene lookup returns CDR1 SGHTA and CDR2 FQGNSA. In DNA, the CDR3 is TGTGCCAGCAGCCAAGGACAGGGCGGAGGCGAAAAACTGTTTTTT. This sequence encodes CASSQGQGGGEKLFF.

The J gene is TRBJ1-6, the V gene TRBV7-3; D is unclear. Trimming removed 1 base at V and 5 bases at J, with 12 bases between. CDR1 SGHTA and CDR2 FQGTGA come from the germline V gene. The CDR3 has 16 residues. CDR3: CASSLRSPGNNSPLHF. DNA for the CDR3: TGTGCCAGCAGCTTAAGAAGCCCGGGAAATAATTCACCCCTCCACTTT.

The rearrangement links TRBV6-4 to TRBJ2-1, with 12 bases matching TRBD2. Unmatched junction bases numbered 9, after V lost 3 bases and J lost 9 bases. Germline V lookup: CDR1 MRHNA, CDR2 SNTAGT. There are 16 residues in the CDR3. The DNA of the CDR3 is TGTGCCAGCAGTGAGTCTCCTAGCGGGGGGGCTGTTGAGCAGTTCTTC. It yields the protein CASSESPSGGAVEQFF.

This chain joins TRBV2 and TRBJ2-7, with D maybe TRBD1 (6 bases). The CDR3 runs 11 residues. Per the germline V gene, CDR1 is SNHLY and CDR2 is FYNNEI. Trimming left V 6 bases short and J 10 bases short, with 13 bases between. The CDR3 is CASSRQVDQYF. CDR3 DNA sequence: TGTGCCAGCAGCCGACAGGTCGATCAGTACTTC.

The rearrangement links TRBV18 to TRBJ1-1; D gene ambiguous. This CDR3 spans 14 amino acids. The V end lost 3 bases, the J end lost 1 base, and 9 bases lay between the germline ends. The V gene's germline CDR1 is KGHSH and CDR2 LQKENI. DNA of the CDR3: TGTGCCAGCTCACCCGCGGAGGCGAACACTGAAGCTTTCTTT. Encoded protein: CASSPAEANTEAFF.

This chain connects TRBV4-2 to TRBJ1-1; 9 positions agree with TRBD1. V was clipped by 2 bases and J by 8 bases; unmatched bases: 3. Germline V CDR1 and CDR2: LGHNA, YNFKEQ. The CDR3 contains 13 residues. CDR3 sequence (DNA): TGTGCCAGCAGCCAACAACAGGGGGCGGAAGCTTTCTTT. Translating it yields CASSQQQGAEAFF.

Only a few counts were recorded for this clone. The chain recombines TRBV5-1 with TRBJ2-3; 9 bases map to TRBD2. Germline V CDR1 and CDR2: SGHRS, YFSETQ. With V trimmed by 3 bases and J by 6 bases, 8 bases remained unmatched. The CDR3 contains 15 residues. As DNA, the CDR3 is TGCGCCAGCAGCTGGGGACTAGCAAAAGGGGATACGCAGTATTTT. Its translation is CASSWGLAKGDTQYF.

This chain uses TRBV7-3 with TRBJ2-1; 9 bases are a match to TRBD2. This CDR3 region has 14 residues. Germline V gene data show CDR1 as SGHTA and CDR2 as FQGTGA. The V segment lost 5 bases and the J segment 6 bases; nucleotides outside the gene matches: 5. CDR3 DNA sequence: TGTGCCAGCAGCCCACGACTAGCGGTCAATGAGCAGTTCTTC. This sequence encodes CASSPRLAVNEQFF.

J is TRBJ2-3 and V is TRBV6-1, with 11 positions matching TRBD2. Germline-derived CDR1 and CDR2 are MNHNS and SASEGT. V lost 2 bases to trimming and J lost 5 bases; unmatched junction nucleotides: 3. The CDR3 consists of 15 residues. In nucleotides, the CDR3 is TGTGCCAGCAGTGAAAGGCTAGCGGGAGGAGATACGCAGTATTTT. Protein product: CASSERLAGGDTQYF.

This clone was picked up one time. The chain couples TRBV7-8 to TRBJ1-5, with D possibly being TRBD1 (5 bases). This CDR3 contains 16 residues. Trimming took 2 bases from V and 1 from J, leaving 12 bases between them. CDR1 is SGHVS, CDR2 FQNEAQ, per germline. This CDR3 is CASSLTAGVSNQPQHF. The CDR3 DNA reads TGTGCCAGCAGCTTAACGGCGGGGGTAAGCAATCAGCCCCAGCATTTT. The variable domain in full, completed from reference TRBV7-8 and TRBJ1-5, reads GAGVSQSPRYKVAKRGQDVALRCDPISGHVSLFWYQQALGQGPEFLTYFQNEAQLDKSGLPSDRFFAERPEGSVSTLKIQRTQQEDSAVYLCASSLTAGVSNQPQHFGDGTRLSIL.

J is TRBJ2-7 and V is TRBV7-9; 7 bases are a match to TRBD1. This CDR3 spans 16 amino acids. V lost 1 base, J lost 3 bases, and 9 bases stayed unmatched. Germline assignment: CDR1 SEHNR and CDR2 FQNEAQ (reference sequence). The CDR3 DNA reads as TGTGCCAGCAGCTTAGGGGGGTGGGACAGTCACTACGAGCAGTACTTC. Amino acid sequence: CASSLGGWDSHYEQYF.